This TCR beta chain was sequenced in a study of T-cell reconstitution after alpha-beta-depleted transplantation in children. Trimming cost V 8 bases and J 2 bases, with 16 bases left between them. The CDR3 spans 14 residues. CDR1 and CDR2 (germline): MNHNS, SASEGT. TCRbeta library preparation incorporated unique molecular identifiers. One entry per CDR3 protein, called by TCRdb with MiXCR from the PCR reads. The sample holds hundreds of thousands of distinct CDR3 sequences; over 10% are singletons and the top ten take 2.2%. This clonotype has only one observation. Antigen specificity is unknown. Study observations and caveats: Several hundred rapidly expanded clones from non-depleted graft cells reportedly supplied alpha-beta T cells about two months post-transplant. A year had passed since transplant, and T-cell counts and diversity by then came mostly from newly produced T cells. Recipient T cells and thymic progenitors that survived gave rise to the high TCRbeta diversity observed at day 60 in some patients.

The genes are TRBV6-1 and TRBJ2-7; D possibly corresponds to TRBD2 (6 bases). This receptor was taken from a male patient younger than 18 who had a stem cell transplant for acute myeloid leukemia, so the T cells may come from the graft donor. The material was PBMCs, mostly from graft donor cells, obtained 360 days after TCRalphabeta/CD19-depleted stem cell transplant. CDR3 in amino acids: CASEEGTSTYEQYF. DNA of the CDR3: TGTGCCAGCGAGGAGGGGACGAGTACCTACGAGCAGTACTTC.